This is a list of T cell receptor beta chains from one sample in a study of T cell responses to AZD1222 COVID-19 vaccine. Assay used: immunoSEQ multiplex PCR; TCRdb lists only in-frame clones, some missing. In the table there are roughly 150,000 clones, approximately 90% of which are singletons. The sample consisted of peripheral blood, taken 28 days after the second AZD1222 dose. These receptor sequences come from an adult who received the AZD1222 COVID-19 vaccine. Each CDR3 is given with its conserved first and last residue. Fields, in order: CDR3 protein, CDR3 DNA, clone size, V gene, J gene, D gene. The D gene is left open where the match is weak. Rows give clone size only sometimes, using once, few, many, or a class for an expanded clone.

CDR3aa: CASSITGPADYTF
CDR3nt: TGTGCCAGTAGTATAACGGGACCTGCGGACTACACCTTC
abundance: .
v_gene: TRBV19
j_gene: TRBJ1-2
d_gene: .

CDR3aa: CASSGRLSSGNTIYF
CDR3nt: TGTGCCAGCAGCGGGCGTTTGAGCTCTGGAAACACCATATATTTT
abundance: once
v_gene: TRBV9
j_gene: TRBJ1-3
d_gene: .

CDR3aa: CASSLEGYTIYF
CDR3nt: TGCGCCAGCAGCTTGGAGGGCTACACCATATATTTT
abundance: .
v_gene: TRBV5-1
j_gene: TRBJ1-3
d_gene: .

CDR3aa: CASSFSPGTGGGTEAFF
CDR3nt: TGTGCCAGCAGTTTCTCACCCGGGACAGGGGGCGGCACTGAAGCTTTCTTT
abundance: .
v_gene: TRBV27
j_gene: TRBJ1-1
d_gene: TRBD1

CDR3aa: CASSLDGLGEAFF
CDR3nt: TGTGCCAGCAGTTTAGATGGGCTTGGGGAAGCTTTCTTT
abundance: .
v_gene: TRBV12-3/TRBV12-4
j_gene: TRBJ1-1
d_gene: .

CDR3aa: CAWSVGHQSEQYF
CDR3nt: TGTGCCTGGAGTGTCGGACACCAAAGCGAGCAGTACTTC
abundance: .
v_gene: TRBV30
j_gene: TRBJ2-7
d_gene: .

CDR3aa: CASLRGGIGDTQYF
CDR3nt: TGTGCCAGCCTGCGCGGGGGGATTGGAGATACGCAGTATTTT
abundance: .
v_gene: TRBV6-6
j_gene: TRBJ2-3
d_gene: TRBD2

CDR3aa: CASREPGTDTQYF
CDR3nt: TGTGCCAGTAGGGAACCTGGCACAGATACGCAGTATTTT
abundance: .
v_gene: TRBV19
j_gene: TRBJ2-3
d_gene: .

CDR3aa: CASSQDTSFYATQYF
CDR3nt: TGCGCCAGCAGCCAAGATACAAGTTTTTACGCGACCCAGTACTTC
abundance: .
v_gene: TRBV4-1
j_gene: TRBJ2-5
d_gene: .

CDR3aa: CASRYRPNEQFF
CDR3nt: TGCGCCAGCAGATACAGACCCAATGAGCAGTTCTTC
abundance: once
v_gene: TRBV5-1
j_gene: TRBJ2-1
d_gene: .

CDR3aa: CASTLWGEDTEAFF
CDR3nt: TGTGCCAGCACCCTCTGGGGAGAAGACACTGAAGCTTTCTTT
abundance: .
v_gene: TRBV5-5
j_gene: TRBJ1-1
d_gene: .

CDR3aa: CASSFDPNTEAFF
CDR3nt: TGTGCCAGCAGTTTCGACCCGAACACTGAAGCTTTCTTT
abundance: .
v_gene: TRBV27
j_gene: TRBJ1-1
d_gene: .

CDR3aa: CASSSQGINQPQHF
CDR3nt: TGTGCCAGCAGTTCCCAGGGGATCAATCAGCCCCAGCATTTT
abundance: .
v_gene: TRBV2
j_gene: TRBJ1-5
d_gene: .

CDR3aa: CASSAGNTIYF
CDR3nt: TGTGCCAGCAGCGCTGGAAACACCATATATTTT
abundance: few
v_gene: TRBV27
j_gene: TRBJ1-3
d_gene: .

CDR3aa: CASRRDRESEKLFF
CDR3nt: TGTGCCAGCAGAAGGGACAGAGAATCTGAAAAACTGTTTTTT
abundance: .
v_gene: TRBV5-8
j_gene: TRBJ1-4
d_gene: TRBD1

CDR3aa: CASSPIELGNTEAFF
CDR3nt: TGTGCCAGCTCACCGATTGAGTTGGGGAACACTGAAGCTTTCTTT
abundance: .
v_gene: TRBV18
j_gene: TRBJ1-1
d_gene: .

CDR3aa: CASIQQGDHFF
CDR3nt: TGTGCCAGCATCCAACAGGGGGATCATTTCTTT
abundance: .
v_gene: TRBV2
j_gene: TRBJ1-1
d_gene: TRBD1

CDR3aa: CASSLIAGQGVYNEQFF
CDR3nt: TGTGCCAGCAGCTTAATAGCCGGACAGGGGGTTTACAATGAGCAGTTCTTC
abundance: .
v_gene: TRBV7-9
j_gene: TRBJ2-1
d_gene: TRBD1

CDR3aa: CASSPTQRLHNEQFF
CDR3nt: TGTGCCAGCAGCCCTACACAGAGGTTACACAATGAGCAGTTCTTC
abundance: .
v_gene: TRBV7-3
j_gene: TRBJ2-1
d_gene: .

CDR3aa: CASSPADGAEAFF
CDR3nt: TGTGCCAGCTCTCCCGCGGATGGGGCTGAAGCTTTCTTT
abundance: .
v_gene: TRBV6-5
j_gene: TRBJ1-1
d_gene: .

CDR3aa: CASSEPVGNTEAFF
CDR3nt: TGTGCCAGCAGCGAACCCGTGGGGAACACTGAAGCTTTCTTT
abundance: once
v_gene: TRBV3-1/TRBV3-2
j_gene: TRBJ1-1
d_gene: .

CDR3aa: CASSSGRVYNEQFF
CDR3nt: TGTGCCAGCAGCTCCGGCCGTGTCTACAATGAGCAGTTCTTC
abundance: .
v_gene: TRBV7-9
j_gene: TRBJ2-1
d_gene: .

CDR3aa: CASSYSVEVGELFF
CDR3nt: TGTGCCAGCAGTTACTCCGTCGAGGTCGGGGAGCTGTTTTTT
abundance: .
v_gene: TRBV6-6
j_gene: TRBJ2-2
d_gene: .

CDR3aa: CASSLHRGANYGYTF
CDR3nt: TGTGCCAGCAGCCTACACAGGGGAGCTAACTATGGCTACACCTTC
abundance: once
v_gene: TRBV14
j_gene: TRBJ1-2
d_gene: TRBD1